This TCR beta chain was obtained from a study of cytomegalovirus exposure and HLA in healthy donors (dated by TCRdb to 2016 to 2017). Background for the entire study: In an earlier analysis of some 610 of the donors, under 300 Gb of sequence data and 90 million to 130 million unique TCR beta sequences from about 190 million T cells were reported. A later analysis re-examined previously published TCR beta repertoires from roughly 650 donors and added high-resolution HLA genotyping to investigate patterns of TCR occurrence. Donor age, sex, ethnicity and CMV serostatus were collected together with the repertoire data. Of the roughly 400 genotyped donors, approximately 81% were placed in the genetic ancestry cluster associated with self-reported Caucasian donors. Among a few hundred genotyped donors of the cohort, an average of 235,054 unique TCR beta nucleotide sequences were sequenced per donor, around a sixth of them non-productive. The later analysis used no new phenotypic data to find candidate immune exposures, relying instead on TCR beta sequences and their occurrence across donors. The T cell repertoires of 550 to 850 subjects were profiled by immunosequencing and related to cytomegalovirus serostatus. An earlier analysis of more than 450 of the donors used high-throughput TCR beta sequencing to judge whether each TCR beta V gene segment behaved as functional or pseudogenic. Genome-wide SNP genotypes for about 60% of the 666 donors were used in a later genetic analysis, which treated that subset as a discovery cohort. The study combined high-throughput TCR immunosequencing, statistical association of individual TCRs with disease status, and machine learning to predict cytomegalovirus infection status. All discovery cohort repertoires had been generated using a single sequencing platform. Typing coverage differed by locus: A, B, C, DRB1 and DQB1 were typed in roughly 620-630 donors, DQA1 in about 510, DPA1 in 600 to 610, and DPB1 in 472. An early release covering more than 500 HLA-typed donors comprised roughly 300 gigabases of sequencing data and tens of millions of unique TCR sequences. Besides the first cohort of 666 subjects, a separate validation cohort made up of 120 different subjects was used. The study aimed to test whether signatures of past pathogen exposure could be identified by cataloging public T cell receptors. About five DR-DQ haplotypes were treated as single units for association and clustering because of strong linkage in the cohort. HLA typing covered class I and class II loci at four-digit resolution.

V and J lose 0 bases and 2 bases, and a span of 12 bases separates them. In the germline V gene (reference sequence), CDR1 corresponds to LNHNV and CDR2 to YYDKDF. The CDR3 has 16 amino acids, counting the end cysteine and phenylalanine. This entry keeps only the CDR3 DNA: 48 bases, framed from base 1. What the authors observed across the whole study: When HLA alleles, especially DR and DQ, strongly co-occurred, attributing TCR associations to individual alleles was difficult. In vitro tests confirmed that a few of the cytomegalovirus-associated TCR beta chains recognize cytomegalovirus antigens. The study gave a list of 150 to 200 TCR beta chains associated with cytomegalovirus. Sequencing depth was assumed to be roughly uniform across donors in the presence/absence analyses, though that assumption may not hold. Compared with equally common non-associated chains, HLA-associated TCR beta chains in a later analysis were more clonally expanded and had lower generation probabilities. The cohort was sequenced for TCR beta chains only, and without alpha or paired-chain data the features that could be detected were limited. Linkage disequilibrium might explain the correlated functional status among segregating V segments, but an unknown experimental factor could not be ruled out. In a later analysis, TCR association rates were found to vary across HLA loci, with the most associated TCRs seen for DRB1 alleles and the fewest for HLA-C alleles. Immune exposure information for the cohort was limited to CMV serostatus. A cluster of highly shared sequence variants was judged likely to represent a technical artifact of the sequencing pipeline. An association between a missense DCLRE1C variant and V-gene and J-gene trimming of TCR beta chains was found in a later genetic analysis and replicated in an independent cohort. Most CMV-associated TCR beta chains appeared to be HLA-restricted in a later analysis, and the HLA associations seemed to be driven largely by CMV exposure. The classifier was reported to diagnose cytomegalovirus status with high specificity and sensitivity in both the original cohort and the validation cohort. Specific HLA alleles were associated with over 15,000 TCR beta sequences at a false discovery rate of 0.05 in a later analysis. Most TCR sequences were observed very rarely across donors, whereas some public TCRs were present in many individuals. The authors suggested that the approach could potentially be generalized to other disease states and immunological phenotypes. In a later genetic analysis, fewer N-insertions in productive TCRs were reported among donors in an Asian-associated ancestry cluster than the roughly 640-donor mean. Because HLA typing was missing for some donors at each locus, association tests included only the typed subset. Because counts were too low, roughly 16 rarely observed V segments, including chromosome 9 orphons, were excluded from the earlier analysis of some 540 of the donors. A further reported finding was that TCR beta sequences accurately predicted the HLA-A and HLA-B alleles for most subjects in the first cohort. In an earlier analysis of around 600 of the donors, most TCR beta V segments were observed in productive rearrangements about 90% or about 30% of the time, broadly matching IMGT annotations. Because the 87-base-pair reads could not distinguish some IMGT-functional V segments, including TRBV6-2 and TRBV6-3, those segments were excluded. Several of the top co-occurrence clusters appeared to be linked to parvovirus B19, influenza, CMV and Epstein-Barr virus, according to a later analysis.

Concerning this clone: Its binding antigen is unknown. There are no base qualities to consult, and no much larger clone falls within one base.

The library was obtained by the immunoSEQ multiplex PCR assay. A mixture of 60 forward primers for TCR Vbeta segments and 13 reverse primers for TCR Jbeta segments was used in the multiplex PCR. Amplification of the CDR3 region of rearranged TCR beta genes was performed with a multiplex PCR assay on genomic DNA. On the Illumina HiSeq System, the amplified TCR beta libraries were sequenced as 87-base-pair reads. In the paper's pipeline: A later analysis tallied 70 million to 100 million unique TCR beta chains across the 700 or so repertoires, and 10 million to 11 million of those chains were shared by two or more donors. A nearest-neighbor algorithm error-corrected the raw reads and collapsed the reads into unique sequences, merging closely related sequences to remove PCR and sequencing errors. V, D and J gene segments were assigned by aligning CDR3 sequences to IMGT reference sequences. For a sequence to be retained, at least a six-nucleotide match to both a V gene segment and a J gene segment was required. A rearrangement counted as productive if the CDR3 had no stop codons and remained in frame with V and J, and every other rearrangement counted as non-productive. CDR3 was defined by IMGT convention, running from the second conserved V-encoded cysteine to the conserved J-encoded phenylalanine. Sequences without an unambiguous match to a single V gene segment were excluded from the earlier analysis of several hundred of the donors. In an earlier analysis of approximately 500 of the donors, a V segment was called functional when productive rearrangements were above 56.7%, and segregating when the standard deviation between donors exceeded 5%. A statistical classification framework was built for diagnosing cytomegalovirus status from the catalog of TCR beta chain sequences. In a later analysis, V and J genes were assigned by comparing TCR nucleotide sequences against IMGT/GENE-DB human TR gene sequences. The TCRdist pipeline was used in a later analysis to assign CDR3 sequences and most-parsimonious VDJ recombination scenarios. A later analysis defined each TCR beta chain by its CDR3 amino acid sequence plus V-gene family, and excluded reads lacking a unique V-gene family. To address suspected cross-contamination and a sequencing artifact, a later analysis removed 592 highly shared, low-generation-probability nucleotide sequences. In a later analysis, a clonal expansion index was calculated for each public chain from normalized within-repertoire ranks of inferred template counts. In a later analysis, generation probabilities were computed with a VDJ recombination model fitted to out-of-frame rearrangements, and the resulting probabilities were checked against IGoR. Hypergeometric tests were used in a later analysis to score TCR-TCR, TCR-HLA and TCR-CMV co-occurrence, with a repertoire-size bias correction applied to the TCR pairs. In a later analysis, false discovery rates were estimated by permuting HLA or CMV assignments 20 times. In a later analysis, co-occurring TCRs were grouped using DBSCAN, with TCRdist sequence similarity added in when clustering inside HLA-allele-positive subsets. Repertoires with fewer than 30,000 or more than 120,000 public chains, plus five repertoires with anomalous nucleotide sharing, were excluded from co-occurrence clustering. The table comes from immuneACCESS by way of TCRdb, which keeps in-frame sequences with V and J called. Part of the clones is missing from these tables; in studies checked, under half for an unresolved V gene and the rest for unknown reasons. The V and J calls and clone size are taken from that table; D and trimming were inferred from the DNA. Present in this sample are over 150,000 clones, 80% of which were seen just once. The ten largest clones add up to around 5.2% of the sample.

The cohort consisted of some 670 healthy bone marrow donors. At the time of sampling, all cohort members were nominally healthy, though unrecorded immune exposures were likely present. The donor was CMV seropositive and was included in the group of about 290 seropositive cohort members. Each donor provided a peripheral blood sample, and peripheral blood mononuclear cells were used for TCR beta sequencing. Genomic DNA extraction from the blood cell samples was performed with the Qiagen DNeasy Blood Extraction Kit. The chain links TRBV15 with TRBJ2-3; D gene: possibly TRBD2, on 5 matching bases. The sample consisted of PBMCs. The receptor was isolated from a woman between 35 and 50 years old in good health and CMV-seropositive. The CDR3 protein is CATSREADWSTDTQYF. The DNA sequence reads TGTGCCACCAGCAGAGAAGCGGACTGGTCCACAGATACGCAGTATTTT. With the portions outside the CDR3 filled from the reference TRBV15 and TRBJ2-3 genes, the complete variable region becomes DAMVIQNPRYQVTQFGKPVTLSCSQTLNHNVMYWYQQKSSQAPKLLFHYYDKDFNNEADTPDNFQSRRPNTSFCFLDIRSPGLGDTAMYLCATSREADWSTDTQYFGPGTRLTVL.